The 22 T cell receptor beta chains below all came from one sample that was sequenced in a study of blood T cells in healthy people across ages. Sample-barcoded 5' priming and a J-beta primer mix drove a second PCR of roughly 7 to 11 cycles. TCRdb passed the 5' RACE reads through MiXCR, listing each CDR3 protein once. Seen here are under 2 million distinct CDR3 sequences, about 31% observed once, and the top ten hold around 10%. The sample consisted of blood. The receptor set was obtained from a woman aged 25-40 years in good health.

This clonotype was detected a few times. This chain connects TRBV30 to TRBJ2-7; 7 nucleotides match TRBD1. Matching the DNA end better, TRBJ2-4 makes the J call doubtful. The germline CDR1 and CDR2 sequences are GTSNPN and SVGIG (reference sequence). The CDR3 has 14 amino acids. CDR3: CAWSSGGEENIQYF. CDR3 nucleotides: TGTGCCTGGAGTTCAGGGGGAGAGGAGAACATTCAGTACTTC.

This clonotype was seen a handful of times. The J gene is TRBJ2-5, the V gene TRBV27; 7 nucleotides line up with TRBD1. Germline V gene sequence: CDR1 MNHEY, CDR2 SMNVEV (reference sequence). This CDR3 is built from 15 residues. Losses at the gene ends were 5 bases for V and 5 bases for J; bases not matched to a gene: 11. CDR3 protein: CASSPHLTGRETQYF. DNA for the CDR3: TGTGCCAGCAGTCCCCACTTGACAGGGCGGGAGACCCAGTACTTC.

V gene TRBV6-5 combines with J gene TRBJ2-6; 7 nucleotides line up with TRBD1. Germline V gives CDR1 MNHEY, CDR2 SVGAGI. With V trimmed by 2 bases and J by 0 bases, 4 bases remained unmatched. This CDR3 has 17 residues. The CDR3 nucleotides are TGTGCCAGCAGTTACGAGGGGGCTGTCTCTGGGGCCAACGTCCTGACTTTC. Amino acids: CASSYEGAVSGANVLTF.

In the case of this clonotype: This may arise from a read error, as a much more abundant clone is one base away. This chain links TRBV20-1 with TRBJ2-1, with TRBD1 identical over 7 bases. This CDR3 has 14 amino acids. V lost 5 bases and J lost 3; bases outside the gene matches: 7. In germline, CDR1 is DFQATT, CDR2 SNEGSKA (reference sequence). The CDR3 loop is CSAGPGGHYNEQFF. As DNA, the CDR3 is TGCAGTGCTGGCCCAGGGGGTCACTACAATGAGCAGTTCTTC.

This clonotype has more than one count but fewer than ten. The chain uses TRBV2 and TRBJ2-1, with D possibly matching TRBD1 (7 bases). This CDR3 is built from 16 residues. Germline lookup yields CDR1 SNHLY and CDR2 FYNNEI. Trimming stripped 6 bases from V and 7 bases from J, with 22 bases between. CDR3 amino acids: CASRQQTPTGRNEQFF. Written as DNA, the CDR3 is TGTGCCAGCAGACAACAGACCCCGACAGGGAGGAATGAGCAGTTCTTC. Looking up the rest from reference TRBV2 and TRBJ2-1 gives the full variable domain: EPEVTQTPSHQVTQMGQEVILRCVPISNHLYFYWYRQILGQKVEFLVSFYNNEISEKSEIFDDQFSVERPDGSNFTLKIRSTKLEDSAMYFCASRQQTPTGRNEQFFGPGTRLTVL.

The chain employs TRBV14 and TRBJ2-1, with 8 bases matching TRBD1. CDR3 length: 14 residues. V lost 5 bases, J lost 5 bases, and 5 bases stayed unmatched. Germline-derived CDR1 and CDR2 are SGHDN and FVKESK. The CDR3 sequence is CASSGQGWNNEQFF. CDR3 nucleotides: TGTGCCAGCAGCGGACAGGGTTGGAACAATGAGCAGTTCTTC.

This clonotype was seen only a few times. This chain connects TRBV20-1 to TRBJ2-5, with 8 bases aligning to TRBD2. V gave up 5 bases and J gave up 4 bases; unmatched junction bases: 9. CDR1 is DFQATT and CDR2 is SNEGSKA in the germline V gene (reference sequence). The CDR3 is made up of 14 amino acids. The CDR3 loop is CSAYLPGGAETQYF. The DNA of the CDR3 is TGCAGTGCTTACCTCCCCGGGGGGGCAGAGACCCAGTACTTC.

In DNA form, the CDR3 reads TGTGCCAGCAGCCAAGATCCGGAGCAAGAGCACTACGAGCAGTACTTC. It yields the protein CASSQDPEQEHYEQYF. This rearrangement joins TRBV3-1 to TRBJ2-7; the D is unclear. Per germline, CDR1 LGHDT and CDR2 YNNKEL (reference sequence). The CDR3 has 16 amino acids. The ends were cut back, 0 bases at V and 3 bases at J, with 15 bases in the middle.

The V and J genes are TRBV28 and TRBJ2-7; the D gene is possibly TRBD2 (6 bases). The V gene lost 5 bases and the J gene lost 3 bases, with 17 bases spanning the gap. The CDR3 is 15 residues long. Per the germline V gene, CDR1 is MDHEN and CDR2 is SYDVKM. CDR3: CASSQGGSAFYEQYF. CDR3 nucleotides: TGTGCCAGCAGTCAAGGAGGGTCCGCATTCTACGAGCAGTACTTC.

This clonotype turned up a few times. V gene TRBV7-6 combines with J gene TRBJ1-1; no clear D. The germline V and J ends were trimmed by 3 bases and 7 bases, with 18 bases remaining between them. This CDR3 spans 15 amino acids. Germline assignment: CDR1 SGHVS and CDR2 FNYEAQ. CDR3 DNA: TGTGCCAGCAGCTTGGGCAGGACTAGTGCCCTTGAAGCTTTCTTT. This encodes CASSLGRTSALEAFF.

The chain has TRBV20-1 and TRBJ1-2; D possibly corresponds to TRBD1 (5 bases). This CDR3 has 14 residues. V was cut by 1 base and J by 7 bases, with 16 bases left in between. Germline CDR1 reads DFQATT; CDR2 reads SNEGSKA (reference sequence). The CDR3 region is CSARADSLTGGYTF. The CDR3 DNA is TGCAGTGCTAGAGCTGACAGTTTGACGGGTGGCTACACCTTC.

This rearrangement joins TRBV7-9 to TRBJ2-7, with D unresolved. The CDR3 has 14 amino acids. The V end was cut by 1 base, the J end by 4 bases, with 11 bases between. CDR1 and CDR2 (germline): SEHNR, FQNEAQ (reference sequence). CDR3 coding DNA: TGTGCCAGCAGCTTAGATTTTGGCGGATACGAGCAGTACTTC. Translation: CASSLDFGGYEQYF.

This clonotype was observed a handful of times. The chain joins TRBV6-1 to TRBJ1-2; D is unclear. Germline V gives CDR1 MNHNS, CDR2 SASEGT. V gave up 0 bases and J gave up 3 bases, with 8 bases separating them. The CDR3 length is 14 residues. This CDR3 reads CASSEAGEHYGYTF. In DNA, the CDR3 is TGTGCCAGCAGTGAAGCTGGGGAGCACTATGGCTACACCTTC.

The rearrangement joins TRBV24-1 to TRBJ2-1; possibly TRBD1 for D (6 bases). This CDR3 has 15 residues. Germline V gene data show CDR1 as KGHDR and CDR2 as SFDVKD. V lost 3 bases to trimming and J lost 7 bases, with 15 bases between them. The CDR3 coding sequence is TGTGCCACCAGTGATCCGGGACACCTTAGGAATGAGCAGTTCTTC. Its protein is CATSDPGHLRNEQFF.

This clonotype turned up a few times. The rearrangement uses TRBV15 and TRBJ2-1, with D possibly called TRBD1 or TRBD2 (5 bases each). The CDR3 runs 18 residues. Trimming left V 3 bases short and J 0 bases short, with 18 bases between. CDR1 LNHNV and CDR2 YYDKDF come from the germline V gene (reference sequence). The CDR3, as DNA: TGTGCCACCAGCAGTCCCCCGGGACGGACGAGCTCCTACAATGAGCAGTTCTTC. This encodes CATSSPPGRTSSYNEQFF.

This clonotype was detected a few times. This chain connects TRBV20-1 to TRBJ2-1; TRBD2 might be the D (7 bases). The germline CDR1 and CDR2 sequences are DFQATT and SNEGSKA (reference sequence). V lost 4 bases to trimming and J lost 1 base, with 14 bases between them. This CDR3 is 15 amino acids long. The CDR3 nucleotides are TGCAGTGCTATCGGAGGGGGGGGTTCCTACAATGAGCAGTTCTTC. Amino acids: CSAIGGGGSYNEQFF.

This clonotype occurred once. The rearrangement links TRBV9 to TRBJ1-1; no reliable D call. Trimming took 4 bases from V and 5 from J, leaving 12 bases between them. Germline CDR1 reads SGDLS; CDR2 reads YYNGEE. The CDR3 loop spans 13 amino acids. Here the CDR3 reads CASSLGMGTEAFF. As DNA, the CDR3 is TGTGCCAGCAGCCTTGGGATGGGGACTGAAGCTTTCTTT.

This clonotype was picked up a small number of times. J is TRBJ2-3 and V is TRBV27, with D perhaps matching TRBD2 (7 bases). Germline values: CDR1 MNHEY, CDR2 SMNVEV (reference sequence). This CDR3 has 16 residues. V lost 2 bases, J lost 4 bases, and 16 bases lay in between. In nucleotides, the CDR3 is TGTGCCAGCAGTTTAGTCGGAGGGGAGGGGGCAGATACGCAGTATTTT. Encoded protein: CASSLVGGEGADTQYF.

A single count supports this clonotype. It may be a read error: a sequence one base away is much more abundant. The rearrangement links TRBV6-1 to TRBJ1-2; possible D gene TRBD1, 6 bases. The V and J ends lost 6 bases and 4 bases respectively, with 15 bases between them. The CDR3 spans 14 residues. The V gene's germline CDR1 is MNHNS and CDR2 SASEGT. CDR3 in amino acids: CASRSRQDLYGYTF. In DNA, the CDR3 is TGTGCCAGCAGATCCCGACAGGACCTCTATGGCTACACCTTC.

The rearrangement uses TRBV21-1 and TRBJ2-5; TRBD1 reflects the table's D call only, with no check against the DNA. TRBV21-1 is tagged as a pseudogene. The CDR3 is 15 amino acids. The CDR3 coding sequence is TGTGCCAGCAAGATGGGGACAGGGGGTTTCGGGACCCAGTACTTC. As protein: CASKMGTGGFGTQYF.

The CDR3 sequence: CASRRDGTGELFF. CDR3 nucleotide sequence: TGTGCCAGCAGGCGTGATGGGACCGGGGAGCTGTTTTTT. The J gene is TRBJ2-2, the V gene TRBV28; unclear D gene. This CDR3 contains 13 residues. Trimming shortened V by 6 bases and J by 5 bases, and 10 bases separated the two germline ends. The germline CDR1 and CDR2 sequences are MDHEN and SYDVKM.

Concerning this clonotype: A much larger clone is a single base away; this may be a read error. The genes are TRBV6-2 or TRBV6-3 and TRBJ2-5, with D perhaps TRBD2 (5 bases). From germline, CDR1 is MNHEY and CDR2 SVGEGT. Trimming pared 2 bases from V and 11 bases from J, leaving 18 bases between. The CDR3 sequence is 14 residues long. In nucleotides, the CDR3 is TGTGCCAGCAGTTACAGTCGGGGAACCTACCAGCAGTACTTC. Translating it yields CASSYSRGTYQQYF.